This TCR beta chain was observed in a study of early T cells in non-severe SARS-CoV-2 infection. Study as a whole: The input, bulk RNA from unsorted whole blood, was sequenced, and chains were unpaired. Notes on the study in general: VDJdb matches were skewed toward anti-spike CD8 T cell responses.

Only a few counts were recorded for this clonotype. The antigen remains unidentified. Individual cDNA molecules received unique molecular identifiers during library preparation. TCRdb ran MiXCR on the 5' RACE reads and lists one entry per CDR3 protein. The data show 60,000 to 75,000 distinct CDR3 sequences, 12% seen once. The receptor comes from an adult who was a healthcare worker with PCR-confirmed SARS-CoV-2 infection or an uninfected control (not recorded which). The sample comprised whole blood.

The CDR3 DNA follows: TGTGCCAGCAGCCCCACTGCGCACCCTTCCTACGAGCAGTACTTC. It codes for CASSPTAHPSYEQYF. The V call is TRBV12-3 or TRBV12-4, the J call TRBJ2-7; D ambiguous. This CDR3 comprises 15 residues. V lost 6 bases, J lost 1 base, and 16 bases lay in between.